These T cell receptor beta chains were read from a single sample in a study of post-analysis software for immune sequencing data. MiXCR was run by TCRdb on the PCR reads, yielding one entry per CDR3 protein. The data contain fewer than 700,000 distinct CDR3 sequences, about 40% of them singletons. Sequencing was carried out using blood. The receptors originated from a girl aged 5 to 17 with multiple sclerosis. CDR3s leave out the opening cysteine and the closing phenylalanine or tryptophan. Rows give clone size only sometimes, using once, few, many, or a class for an expanded clone.

size: .; V: TRBV5-5; CDR3: ASNFPAGGETQY
size: .; V: TRBV12-3/TRBV12-4; CDR3: ASSLDRVATEAF
size: .; V: TRBV12-3/TRBV12-4; CDR3: ASSLVWGGQTEAF
size: .; V: TRBV7-8; CDR3: ASGRTGGIEEQY
size: .; V: TRBV6-6; CDR3: ASSYSNQPGAQPQH
size: .; V: TRBV20-1; CDR3: SALPIGDGGEQY
size: .; V: TRBV4-1; CDR3: ASSNSASGANVLT
size: .; V: TRBV20-1; CDR3: SARRDSYGYT
size: .; V: TRBV7-9; CDR3: ASSFVQGGSYEQY
size: .; V: TRBV9; CDR3: ASSRPGQGNEKLF
size: few; V: TRBV12-3/TRBV12-4; CDR3: ASNLAGPGELF
size: .; V: TRBV7-2; CDR3: ASSYGQGVTKNIQY
size: .; V: TRBV10-3; CDR3: ATLFGGGRNYGYT
size: few; V: TRBV6-1; CDR3: ASGLGVERLNEQF
size: .; V: TRBV25-1; CDR3: ASSPLTGVTYVQY
size: .; V: TRBV20-1; CDR3: SAPISGVGEQY
size: .; V: TRBV5-1; CDR3: ASSPRGPPQDTQY
size: .; V: TRBV5-1; CDR3: ASSKAGTGGHYGYT
size: .; V: TRBV12-3/TRBV12-4; CDR3: ASTRTVRGSNEQF